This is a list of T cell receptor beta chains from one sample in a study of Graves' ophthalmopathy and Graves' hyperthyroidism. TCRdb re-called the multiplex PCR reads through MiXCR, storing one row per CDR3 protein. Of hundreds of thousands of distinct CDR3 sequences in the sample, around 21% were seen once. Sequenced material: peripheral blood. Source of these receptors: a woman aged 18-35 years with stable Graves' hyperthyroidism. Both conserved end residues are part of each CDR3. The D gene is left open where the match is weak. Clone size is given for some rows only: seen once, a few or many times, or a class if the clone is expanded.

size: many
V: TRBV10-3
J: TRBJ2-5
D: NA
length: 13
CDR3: CAISEVRGETQYF
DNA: TGTGCCATCAGTGAAGTCAGGGGAGAGACCCAGTACTTC

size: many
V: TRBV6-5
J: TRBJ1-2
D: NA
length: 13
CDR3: CASRRTRDYGYTF
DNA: TGTGCCAGCCGAAGGACACGCGACTATGGCTACACCTTC

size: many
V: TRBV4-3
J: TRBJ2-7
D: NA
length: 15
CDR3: CASSQDRGRGYEQYF
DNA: TGCGCCAGCAGCCAAGATCGTGGCAGGGGTTACGAGCAGTACTTC

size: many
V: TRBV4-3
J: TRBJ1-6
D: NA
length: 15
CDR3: CASSQDAQYNSPLHF
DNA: TGCGCCAGCAGCCAAGATGCCCAGTATAATTCACCCCTCCACTTT

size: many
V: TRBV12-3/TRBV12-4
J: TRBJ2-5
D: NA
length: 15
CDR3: CASSLYVASQETQYF
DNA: TGTGCCAGCAGTTTATACGTTGCTAGCCAAGAGACCCAGTACTTC

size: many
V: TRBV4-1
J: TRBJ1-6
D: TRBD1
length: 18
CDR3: CASSQDPQLQGAFSPLHF
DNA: TGCGCCAGCAGCCAAGACCCACAATTACAGGGGGCCTTTTCACCCCTCCACTTT

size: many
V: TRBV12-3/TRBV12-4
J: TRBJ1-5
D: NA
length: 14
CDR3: CASRAEGSNQPQHF
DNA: TGTGCCAGCAGGGCTGAGGGGTCGAATCAGCCCCAGCATTTT

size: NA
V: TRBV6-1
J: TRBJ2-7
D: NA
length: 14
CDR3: CASSDFPGSYEQYF
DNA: TGTGCCAGCAGTGACTTCCCTGGCAGCTACGAGCAGTACTTC

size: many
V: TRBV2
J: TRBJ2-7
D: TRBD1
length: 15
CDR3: CASSERTGGIYEQYF
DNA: TGTGCCAGCAGTGAAAGGACAGGGGGCATCTACGAGCAGTACTTC

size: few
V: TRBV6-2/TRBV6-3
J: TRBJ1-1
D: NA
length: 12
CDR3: CASSYRRTEAFF
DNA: TGTGCCAGCAGTTACAGGCGCACTGAAGCTTTCTTT

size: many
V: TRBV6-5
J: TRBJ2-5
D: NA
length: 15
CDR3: CASSYGRTEQETQYF
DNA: TGTGCCAGCAGTTACGGGAGGACAGAACAAGAGACCCAGTACTTC

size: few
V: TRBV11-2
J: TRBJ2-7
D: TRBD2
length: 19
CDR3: CASSLGFGRLAGGLNEQYF
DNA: TGTGCCAGCAGCTTAGGTTTCGGCCGACTAGCGGGAGGCCTCAACGAGCAGTACTTC

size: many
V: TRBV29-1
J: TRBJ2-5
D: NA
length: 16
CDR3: CSVEVTGARYQETQYF
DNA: TGCAGCGTTGAAGTTACAGGCGCCCGGTACCAAGAGACCCAGTACTTC

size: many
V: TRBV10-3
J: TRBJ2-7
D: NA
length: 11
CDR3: CAISENYEQYF
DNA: TGTGCCATCAGTGAGAATTACGAGCAGTACTTC

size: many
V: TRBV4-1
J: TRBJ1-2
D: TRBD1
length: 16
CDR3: CASSQDLAGGMYGYTF
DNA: TGCGCCAGCAGCCAAGATTTGGCAGGGGGCATGTATGGCTACACCTTC

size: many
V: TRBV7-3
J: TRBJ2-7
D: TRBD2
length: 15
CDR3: CASSLIPGRAYEQYF
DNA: TGTGCCAGCAGCTTAATTCCCGGGAGGGCCTACGAGCAGTACTTC

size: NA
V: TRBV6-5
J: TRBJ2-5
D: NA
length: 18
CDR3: CASSYSTIFGTPGETQYF
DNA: TGTGCCAGCAGTTACTCGACGATTTTCGGGACACCAGGAGAGACCCAGTACTTC

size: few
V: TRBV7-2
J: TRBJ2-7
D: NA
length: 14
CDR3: CASSRDGFSYEQYF
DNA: TGTGCCAGCAGTCGCGACGGGTTCTCCTACGAGCAGTACTTC

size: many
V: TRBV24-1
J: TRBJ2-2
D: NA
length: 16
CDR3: CATSDSAGRPSGELFF
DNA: TGTGCCACCAGTGATTCCGCGGGACGCCCGAGCGGGGAGCTGTTTTTT

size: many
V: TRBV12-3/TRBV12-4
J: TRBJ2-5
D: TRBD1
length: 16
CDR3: CASSSPRDRGLETQYF
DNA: TGTGCCAGCAGTTCCCCCCGGGACAGGGGGCTGGAGACCCAGTACTTC

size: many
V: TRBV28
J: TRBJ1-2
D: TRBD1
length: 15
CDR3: CASRPFRDRNYGYTF
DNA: TGTGCCAGCAGGCCCTTCCGGGACAGGAACTATGGCTACACCTTC

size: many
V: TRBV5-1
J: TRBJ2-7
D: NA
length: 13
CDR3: CASSPGNSYEQYF
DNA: TGCGCCAGCAGCCCGGGGAACAGCTACGAGCAGTACTTC

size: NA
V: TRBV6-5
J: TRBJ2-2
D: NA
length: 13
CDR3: CASSYQLAGELFF
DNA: TGTGCCAGCAGTTACCAGTTGGCCGGGGAGCTGTTTTTT

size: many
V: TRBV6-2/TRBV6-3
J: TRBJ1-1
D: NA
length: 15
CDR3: CASSPWRGWDTEAFF
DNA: TGTGCCAGCAGCCCTTGGCGGGGCTGGGACACTGAAGCTTTCTTT

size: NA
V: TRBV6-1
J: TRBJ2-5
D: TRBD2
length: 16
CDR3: CASSEEASGSGETQYF
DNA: TGTGCCAGCAGTGAAGAGGCTAGCGGGTCGGGGGAGACCCAGTACTTC

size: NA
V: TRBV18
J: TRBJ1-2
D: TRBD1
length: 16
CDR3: CASSPTPPGQGYGYTF
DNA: TGTGCCAGCTCACCTACCCCACCGGGACAGGGCTATGGCTACACCTTC

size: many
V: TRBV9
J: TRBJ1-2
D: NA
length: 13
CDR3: CASSVDHGLGYTF
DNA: TGTGCCAGCAGCGTCGATCACGGACTAGGCTACACCTTC

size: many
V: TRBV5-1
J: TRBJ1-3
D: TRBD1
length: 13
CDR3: CASQGTDGNTIYF
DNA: TGCGCCAGCCAAGGGACAGACGGAAACACCATATATTTT

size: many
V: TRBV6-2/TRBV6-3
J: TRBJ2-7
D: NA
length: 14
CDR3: CASRPIPVVYEQYF
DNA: TGTGCCAGCAGACCGATTCCGGTGGTTTACGAGCAGTACTTC

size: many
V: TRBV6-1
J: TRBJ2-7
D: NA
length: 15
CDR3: CASREGASSSYEQYF
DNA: TGTGCCAGCAGGGAAGGGGCTTCGTCCTCCTACGAGCAGTACTTC

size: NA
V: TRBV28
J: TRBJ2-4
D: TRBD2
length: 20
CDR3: CASSPGRTGLAGETKNIQYF
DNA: TGTGCCAGCAGCCCCGGGCGGACGGGACTAGCGGGAGAGACCAAAAACATTCAGTACTTC

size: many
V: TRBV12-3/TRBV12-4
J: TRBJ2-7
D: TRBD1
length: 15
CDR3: CASSFDRGGSYEQYF
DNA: TGTGCCAGCAGTTTCGACAGGGGTGGATCCTACGAGCAGTACTTC

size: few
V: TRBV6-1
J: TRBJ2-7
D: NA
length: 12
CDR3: CASSEWVVEQYF
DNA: TGTGCCAGCAGTGAATGGGTTGTGGAGCAGTACTTC

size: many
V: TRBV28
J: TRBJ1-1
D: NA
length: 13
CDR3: CASNKTPNTEAFF
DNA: TGTGCCAGCAATAAAACCCCGAACACTGAAGCTTTCTTT

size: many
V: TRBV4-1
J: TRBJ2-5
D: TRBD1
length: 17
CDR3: CASSHPGRDRVQETQYF
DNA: TGCGCCAGCAGCCACCCCGGAAGGGACAGGGTTCAAGAGACCCAGTACTTC

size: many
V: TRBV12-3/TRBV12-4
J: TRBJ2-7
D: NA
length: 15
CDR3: CASSSVPASALSQYF
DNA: TGTGCCAGCAGTTCGGTCCCGGCGTCGGCCCTCTCGCAGTACTTC

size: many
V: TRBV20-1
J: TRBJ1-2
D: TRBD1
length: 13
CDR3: CSARVRGDYGYTF
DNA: TGCAGTGCTAGAGTCAGGGGGGACTATGGCTACACCTTC

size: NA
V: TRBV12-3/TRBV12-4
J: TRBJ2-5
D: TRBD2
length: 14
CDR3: CASSTSGGQETQYF
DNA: TGTGCCAGCAGTACTAGCGGGGGACAAGAGACCCAGTACTTC

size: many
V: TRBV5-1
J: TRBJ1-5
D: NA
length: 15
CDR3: CASSLYGNSNQPQHF
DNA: TGCGCCAGCAGCTTGTATGGTAATAGCAATCAGCCCCAGCATTTT

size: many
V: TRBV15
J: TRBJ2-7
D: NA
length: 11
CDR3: CATSTRGEQYF
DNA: TGTGCCACCAGCACCCGGGGCGAGCAGTACTTC

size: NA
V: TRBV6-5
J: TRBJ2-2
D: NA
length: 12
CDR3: CASKFFTGELFF
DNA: TGTGCCAGCAAGTTTTTCACCGGGGAGCTGTTTTTT

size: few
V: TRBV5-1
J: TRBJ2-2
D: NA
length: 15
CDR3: CASRRARGSDGELFF
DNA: TGCGCCAGCAGACGTGCCAGGGGTTCGGACGGGGAGCTGTTTTTT

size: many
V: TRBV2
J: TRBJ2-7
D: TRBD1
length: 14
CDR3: CASKTGTGGNEQYF
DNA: TGTGCCAGCAAGACGGGGACAGGGGGTAACGAGCAGTACTTC